The 27 T cell receptor beta chains below all came from one sample that was sequenced in a study of blood T cell repertoires in COVID-19. The method was immunoSEQ multiplex PCR; TCRdb's version includes in-frame clones alone and lacks a portion of them. Among 100,000 to 150,000 clones, 82% were seen once, and the ten largest hold approximately 4.9%. The sample was peripheral blood. These receptor sequences come from a woman aged 65 to 85 with acute or convalescent COVID-19.

In its sample, this clone was seen once. This rearrangement joins TRBV5-1 to TRBJ2-7; D not resolved. The ends were cut back, 0 bases at V and 4 bases at J, with 11 bases in the middle. Germline CDR1 SGHRS, CDR2 YFSETQ. The CDR3 sequence is 14 residues long. The chain's CDR3 is CASSLGDSRYEQYF. The CDR3 region has the DNA TGCGCCAGCAGCTTGGGAGACTCCCGATACGAGCAGTACTTC.

The chain combines TRBV7-9 with TRBJ1-4, with D possibly being TRBD1 (6 bases). The CDR3 is made up of 15 amino acids. Germline V gives CDR1 SEHNR, CDR2 FQNEAQ (reference sequence). The ends were cut back, 5 bases at V and 1 base at J, with 11 bases in the middle. The CDR3 loop is CASSLQGRTNEKLFF. The CDR3 nucleotides are TGTGCCAGCAGCCTTCAGGGGAGAACTAATGAAAAACTGTTTTTT.

The chain is built from TRBV3-1 (or the pseudogene TRBV3-2) and TRBJ1-5; D uncertain. Germline values: CDR1 LGHDT, CDR2 YNNKEL (reference sequence). The CDR3 is made up of 14 amino acids. Trimming removed 5 bases from V and 3 bases from J, with 11 bases in between. This chain's CDR3 is CASSAAGNNQPQHF. CDR3 DNA: TGTGCCAGCAGCGCCGCGGGGAACAATCAGCCCCAGCATTTT.

To note about this clone: The sample contains more than one DNA sequence encoding this CDR3. The chain has TRBV5-1 and TRBJ1-4, with D perhaps TRBD1 (6 bases). The CDR3 length is 15 residues. CDR1 is SGHRS, CDR2 YFSETQ, per germline. The V end lost 0 bases, the J end lost 5 bases, and 11 bases lay between the germline ends. The CDR3 nucleotides are TGCGCCAGCAGCTTGGCGGGGCAGGGGAATGAAAAACTGTTTTTT. This sequence encodes CASSLAGQGNEKLFF. The variable domain in full, with the rest retrieved from reference TRBV5-1 and TRBJ1-4, is KAGVTQTPRYLIKTRGQQVTLSCSPISGHRSVSWYQQTPGQGLQFLFEYFSETQRNKGNFPGRFSGRQFSNSRSEMNVSTLELGDSALYLCASSLAGQGNEKLFFGSGTQLSVL.

The CDR3 sequence is CASTPTSGRRDTQYF. The DNA for the CDR3 is TGTGCCAGTACCCCGACTAGCGGGAGAAGAGATACGCAGTATTTT. The V gene is TRBV19, the J gene TRBJ2-3, with 12 nucleotides matching TRBD2. CDR1 and CDR2 (germline): LNHDA, SQIVND (reference sequence). The junction had 7 bases not matched to a gene; V was cut back by 7 bases and J by 5 bases. CDR3 length equals 15 residues.

This clone was counted once. The V call is TRBV2, the J call TRBJ2-5; TRBD2 might be the D (6 bases). V lost 9 bases and J 5 bases, leaving 19 bases between the germline ends. Germline CDR1 reads SNHLY; CDR2 reads FYNNEI. CDR3 length: 14 residues. The CDR3 DNA follows: TGTGCCAGTTTAAGGTCCCCCGGGGGTGAGACCCAGTACTTC. Its translation is CASLRSPGGETQYF.

This clone has a handful of counts. The CDR3: CASRHRGGDGYTF. DNA of the CDR3: TGTGCCAGCAGGCACAGGGGTGGGGATGGCTACACCTTC. This chain connects TRBV27 to TRBJ1-2; 7 bases agree with TRBD1. Unmatched junction bases numbered 7, after V lost 6 bases and J lost 6 bases. The CDR3 consists of 13 residues. Germline CDR1 reads MNHEY; CDR2 reads SMNVEV (reference sequence).

The chain combines TRBV19 with TRBJ1-5; unclear D gene. The CDR3 contains 15 residues. From germline, CDR1 is LNHDA and CDR2 SQIVND (reference sequence). Trimming removed 6 bases at V and 3 bases at J, with 15 bases between. The CDR3 is CASSRGRQNNQPQHF. In DNA form, the CDR3 reads TGTGCCAGTAGCCGAGGAAGGCAGAACAATCAGCCCCAGCATTTT.

The chain recombines TRBV5-8 with TRBJ1-2; D may be TRBD1 (6 bases). Per the germline V gene, CDR1 is SGHTS and CDR2 is YDEGEE. Trimming shortened V by 3 bases and J by 6 bases, and 12 bases separated the two germline ends. This CDR3 contains 13 residues. CDR3 protein: CASSYGQSHGYTF. Written as DNA, the CDR3 is TGTGCCAGCAGCTACGGACAGTCCCATGGCTACACCTTC.

The CDR3 is CASSLDGQGIEQFF. The DNA for the CDR3 is TGCGCCAGCAGCCTTGACGGGCAGGGTATTGAGCAGTTCTTC. The rearrangement links TRBV4-3 to TRBJ2-1, with a weak D call TRBD1 (5 bases). The length of the CDR3 is 14 residues. Germline assignment: CDR1 LGHNA and CDR2 YSLEER. Trimming removed 4 bases at V and 9 bases at J, with 16 bases between.

The chain uses TRBV11-2 and TRBJ2-5, with 7 bases matching TRBD1. Germline CDR1 SGHAT, CDR2 FQNNGV. The V and J ends lost 5 bases and 2 bases, in that order; junction bases with no gene match: 5. The CDR3 is 14 residues long. The CDR3, as DNA: TGTGCCAGCAGCGTTGGGACAGTACAAGAGACCCAGTACTTC. Its protein is CASSVGTVQETQYF. Using reference TRBV11-2 and TRBJ2-5 for the parts outside the CDR3, the full variable domain is EAGVAQSPRYKIIEKRQSVAFWCNPISGHATLYWYQQILGQGPKLLIQFQNNGVVDDSQLPKDRFSAERLKGVDSTLKIQPAKLEDSAVYLCASSVGTVQETQYFGPGTRLLVL.

CDR3 region: CASSLRWGDTEAFF. CDR3 nucleotides: TGTGCCAGCAGCCTCAGATGGGGGGACACTGAAGCTTTCTTT. The chain couples TRBV7-8 to TRBJ1-1, with a weak D call TRBD1 (5 bases). The ends were cut back, 5 bases at V and 3 bases at J, with 13 bases in the middle. The CDR3 runs 14 residues. The germline gives CDR1 SGHVS, CDR2 FQNEAQ. Drawing the rest from reference TRBV7-8 and TRBJ1-1, the complete variable domain is GAGVSQSPRYKVAKRGQDVALRCDPISGHVSLFWYQQALGQGPEFLTYFQNEAQLDKSGLPSDRFFAERPEGSVSTLKIQRTQQEDSAVYLCASSLRWGDTEAFFGQGTRLTVV.

In its sample, this clone was seen once. Distinct nucleotide sequences in the sample also encode this CDR3. This chain joins TRBV7-9 and TRBJ1-6; no reliable D call. CDR3 length: 15 amino acids. Germline V gives CDR1 SEHNR, CDR2 FQNEAQ (reference sequence). V was pared by 0 bases and J by 6 bases, with 9 bases between. CDR3 sequence (DNA): TGTGCCAGCAGCTTAGCGTCCGGGGTTAATTCACCCCTCCACTTT. Translating gives CASSLASGVNSPLHF.

The chain is built from TRBV7-8 and TRBJ1-4; TRBD1 matches 8 bases. This CDR3 contains 14 residues. V lost 5 bases to trimming and J lost 3 bases; unmatched junction nucleotides: 2. CDR1 and CDR2 (germline): SGHVS, FQNEAQ. CDR3 sequence reads: CASSQGAANEKLFF. As DNA, the CDR3 is TGTGCCAGCAGCCAGGGGGCGGCTAATGAAAAACTGTTTTTT.

The V gene is TRBV7-9, the J gene TRBJ2-7, with 7 bases lining up with TRBD2. Germline V lookup: CDR1 SEHNR, CDR2 FQNEAQ (reference sequence). CDR3 size: 14 residues. Trimming cost V 5 bases and J 2 bases; bases outside gene matches: 6. The CDR3 protein is CASSPGTTAYEQYF. For the CDR3, the DNA is TGTGCCAGCAGCCCCGGGACTACCGCCTACGAGCAGTACTTC.

The chain combines TRBV5-8 with TRBJ2-1; D gene ambiguous. Trimming took off 4 bases at V and 6 bases at J, with 20 bases between the two ends. The germline CDR1 and CDR2 sequences are SGHTS and YDEGEE. The length of the CDR3 is 16 residues. Written as DNA, the CDR3 is TGTGCCAGCAGCCCGAGGTTGACCCTCTATAGCAATGAGCAGTTCTTC. Residues: CASSPRLTLYSNEQFF.

On this clone: The sample holds other DNA sequences that translate to the same CDR3. V and J are TRBV2 and TRBJ1-3, with 8 nucleotides matching TRBD1. Unmatched junction bases numbered 2, after V lost 3 bases and J lost 1 base. CDR1 is SNHLY, CDR2 FYNNEI, per germline. The CDR3 length is 15 residues. The CDR3 protein is CASSERQGSGNTIYF. The CDR3 DNA is TGTGCCAGCAGTGAGCGACAGGGGTCTGGAAACACCATATATTTT.

The genes are TRBV6-5 and TRBJ1-5; possibly TRBD1 for D (6 bases). CDR1 is MNHEY and CDR2 is SVGAGI in the germline V gene. V was shortened by 7 bases and J by 4 bases, with 11 bases between the two germline ends. The CDR3 covers 13 residues. The CDR3 DNA sequence: TGTGCCAGCAAAATCGGACAGAATCAGCCCCAGCATTTT. It translates to CASKIGQNQPQHF.

This chain uses TRBV10-3 with TRBJ2-7; possible D gene TRBD1, 5 bases. This CDR3 spans 15 amino acids. Between the trimmed V and J ends, which lost 2 bases and 2 bases, there was a span of 13 bases. CDR1 and CDR2 from the germline V gene are ENHRY and SYGVKD. The CDR3 nucleotides are TGTGCCATCAGTGAGGGACCCAGGGCAACCTACGAGCAGTACGTC. Protein sequence: CAISEGPRATYEQYV.

This chain joins TRBV7-9 and TRBJ2-4; 9 nucleotides match TRBD1. This CDR3 is built from 14 residues. V gave up 5 bases and J gave up 9 bases; unmatched junction bases: 8. Germline V gene data show CDR1 as SEHNR and CDR2 as FQNEAQ (reference sequence). Here the CDR3 DNA reads TGTGCCAGCAGCCCAGGGACAGGGAGTGTCATTCAGTACTTC. As protein: CASSPGTGSVIQYF.

V usage is TRBV24-1 and J usage is TRBJ1-4; 10 bases line up with TRBD1. The germline gives CDR1 KGHDR, CDR2 SFDVKD. This CDR3 is built from 16 residues. J was trimmed by 8 bases and V by 1 base; bases with no gene match: 6. CDR3 amino acids: CATSDFTGTGVEKLFF. The CDR3 DNA reads TGTGCCACCAGTGATTTTACCGGGACAGGGGTCGAAAAACTGTTTTTT.

This clone was observed a handful of times. The chain combines TRBV27 with TRBJ1-5; TRBD1 might be the D (5 bases). Trimming shortened V by 6 bases and J by 2 bases, and 14 bases separated the two germline ends. CDR3 size: 15 residues. Germline CDR1 is MNHEY and CDR2 is SMNVEV (reference sequence). The CDR3 DNA sequence: TGTGCCAGCAGCAGGGAGGGCTTTGGCAATCAGCCCCAGCATTTT. Translating it yields CASSREGFGNQPQHF.

This sequence joins TRBV3-1 (or the pseudogene TRBV3-2) and TRBJ1-1, with 7 bases fitting TRBD1. There are 14 residues in the CDR3. V lost 4 bases to trimming and J lost 3 bases; unmatched junction nucleotides: 5. CDR1 and CDR2 from the germline V gene are LGHDT and YNNKEL (reference sequence). This CDR3 is CASSLSGTDTEAFF. CDR3 sequence (DNA): TGTGCCAGCAGCCTCTCCGGGACAGACACTGAAGCTTTCTTT.

This chain connects TRBV27 to TRBJ2-3, with 13 bases aligning to TRBD2. The V and J ends lost 1 base and 4 bases, in that order; junction bases with no gene match: 5. This CDR3 comprises 17 residues. Per the germline V gene, CDR1 is MNHEY and CDR2 is SMNVEV (reference sequence). As DNA, the CDR3 is TGTGCCAGCAGTTTATTACTAGCGGGGGGGTTGTCAGATACGCAGTATTTT. It yields the protein CASSLLLAGGLSDTQYF.

The chain combines TRBV11-2 with TRBJ2-2, with D perhaps TRBD2 (6 bases). The CDR3 runs 15 residues. Trimming left V 3 bases short and J 4 bases short, with 12 bases between. Germline V lookup: CDR1 SGHAT, CDR2 FQNNGV. The CDR3 nucleotides read TGTGCCAGCAGCTTTTCGGGGGATTCCACCGGGGAGCTGTTTTTT. This translates into CASSFSGDSTGELFF.

As DNA, the CDR3 is TGTGCCAGCAGCTACGGACAGGGACACACAGATACGCAGTATTTT. Translation: CASSYGQGHTDTQYF. The rearrangement joins TRBV7-7 to TRBJ2-3; 8 bases align to TRBD1. The CDR3 consists of 15 residues. The ends lost 4 bases at V and 2 bases at J; junction bases unmatched: 5. Germline-derived CDR1 and CDR2 are SSHAT and FNYEAQ (reference sequence). The full variable domain, its missing parts supplied by reference TRBV7-7 and TRBJ2-3, is GAGVSQSPRYKVTKRGQDVTLRCDPISSHATLYWYQQALGQGPEFLTYFNYEAQPDKSGLPSDRFSAERPEGSISTLTIQRTEQRDSAMYRCASSYGQGHTDTQYFGPGTRLTVL.

V gene TRBV11-3 combines with J gene TRBJ2-7; 10 bases fit TRBD2. The CDR3 is 20 residues long. Unmatched junction bases numbered 14, after V lost 0 bases and J lost 0 bases. Looked up from germline, CDR1 is SGHNT and CDR2 is YENEEA. CDR3 loop: CASSLDLTPLLAGPSYEQYF. The CDR3 coding sequence is TGTGCCAGCAGCTTAGATCTAACCCCCCTACTAGCGGGGCCCTCCTACGAGCAGTACTTC.